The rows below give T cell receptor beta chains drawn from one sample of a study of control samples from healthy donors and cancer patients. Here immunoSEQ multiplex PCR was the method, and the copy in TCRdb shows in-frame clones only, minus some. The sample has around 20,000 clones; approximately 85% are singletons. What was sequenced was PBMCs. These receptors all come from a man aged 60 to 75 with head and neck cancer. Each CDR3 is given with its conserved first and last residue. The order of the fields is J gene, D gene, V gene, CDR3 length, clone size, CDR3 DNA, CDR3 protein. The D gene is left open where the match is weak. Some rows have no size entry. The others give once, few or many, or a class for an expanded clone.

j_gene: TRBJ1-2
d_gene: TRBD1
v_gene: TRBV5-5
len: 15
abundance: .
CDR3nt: TGTGCCAGCACGATATCAGGGGGCCACAACTATGGCTACACCTTC
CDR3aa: CASTISGGHNYGYTF

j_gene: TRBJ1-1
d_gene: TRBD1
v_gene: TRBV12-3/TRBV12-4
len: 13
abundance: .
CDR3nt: TGTGCCAGCAGTTTCGGGACAGGGAGTTTGGCTTTCTTT
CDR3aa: CASSFGTGSLAFF

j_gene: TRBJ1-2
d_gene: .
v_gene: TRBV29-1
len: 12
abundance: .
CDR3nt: TGCAGCGTTGAAATTGAGGGGCTCGGCTACACCTTC
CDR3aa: CSVEIEGLGYTF

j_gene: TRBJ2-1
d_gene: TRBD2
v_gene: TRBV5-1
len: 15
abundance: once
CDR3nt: TGCGCCAGCAGCCACGGGACTAGCGGGATGGGGGAGCAGTTCTTC
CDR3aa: CASSHGTSGMGEQFF

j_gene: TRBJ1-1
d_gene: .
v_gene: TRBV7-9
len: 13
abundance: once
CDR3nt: TGTGCCAGCAGCTTCCATGAGGAAACTGAAGCTTTCTTT
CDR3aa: CASSFHEETEAFF

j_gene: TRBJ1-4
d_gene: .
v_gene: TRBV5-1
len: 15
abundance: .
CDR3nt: TGCGCCAGCAGCTTCGAGACAGCAACTAATGAAAAACTGTTTTTT
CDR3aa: CASSFETATNEKLFF

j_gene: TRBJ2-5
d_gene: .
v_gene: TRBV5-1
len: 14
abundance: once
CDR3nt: TGCGCCAGCAGACCTGGGACAACTCAAGAGACCCAGTACTTC
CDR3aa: CASRPGTTQETQYF

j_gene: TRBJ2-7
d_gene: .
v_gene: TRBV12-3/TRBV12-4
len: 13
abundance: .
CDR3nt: TGTGCCAGCAGTCCCCGGGCTCAGGGGGAGCAGTACTTC
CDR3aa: CASSPRAQGEQYF

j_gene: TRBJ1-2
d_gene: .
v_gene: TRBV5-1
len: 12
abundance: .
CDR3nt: TGCGCCAGCAGCCCCGATAACTATGGCTACACCTTC
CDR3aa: CASSPDNYGYTF

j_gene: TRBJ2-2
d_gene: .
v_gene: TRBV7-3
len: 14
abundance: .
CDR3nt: TGTGCCAGCAGCCCGGACAGTAACACCGGGGAGCTGTTTTTT
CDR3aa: CASSPDSNTGELFF

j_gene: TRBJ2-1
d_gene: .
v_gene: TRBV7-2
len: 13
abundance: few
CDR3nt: TGTGCCAGCAGCTTAGGGCAGAACAATGAGCAGTTCTTC
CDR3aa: CASSLGQNNEQFF

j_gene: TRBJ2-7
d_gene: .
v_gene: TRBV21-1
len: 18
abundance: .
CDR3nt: TGTGCCAGCAGCAGAGCCCCGGGCCCGGAGGCCCGAAAGTACGAGCAGTACTTC
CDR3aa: CASSRAPGPEARKYEQYF

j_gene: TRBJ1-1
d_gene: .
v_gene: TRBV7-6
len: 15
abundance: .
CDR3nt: TGTGCCAGCAGCGTGGGGGCCAGCCTGAACACTGAAGCTTTCTTT
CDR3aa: CASSVGASLNTEAFF

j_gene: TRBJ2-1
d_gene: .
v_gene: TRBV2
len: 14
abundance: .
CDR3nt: TGTGCCAGCGTCCGGGTCTATAGGGATGATGAGCAGTTCTTC
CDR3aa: CASVRVYRDDEQFF

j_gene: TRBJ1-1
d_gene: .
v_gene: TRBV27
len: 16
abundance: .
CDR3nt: TGTGCCAGCAGTACTGATAGGGCGGTTAGAAACACTGAAGCTTTCTTT
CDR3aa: CASSTDRAVRNTEAFF

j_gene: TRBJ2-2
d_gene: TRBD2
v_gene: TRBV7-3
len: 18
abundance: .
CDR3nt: TGTGCCAGCAGCTCCACCGGGACTAGCTTTAGGGACACCGGGGAGCTGTTTTTT
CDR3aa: CASSSTGTSFRDTGELFF